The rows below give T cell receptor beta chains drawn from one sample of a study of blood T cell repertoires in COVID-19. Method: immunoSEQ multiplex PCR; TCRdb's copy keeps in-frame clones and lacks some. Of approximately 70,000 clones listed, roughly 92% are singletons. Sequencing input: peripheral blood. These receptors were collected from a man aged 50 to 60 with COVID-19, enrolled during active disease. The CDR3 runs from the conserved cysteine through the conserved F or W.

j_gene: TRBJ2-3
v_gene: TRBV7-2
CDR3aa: CASSKSGTRSTDTQYF

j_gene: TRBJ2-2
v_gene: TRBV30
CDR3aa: CAWSPFLTGGTGELFF

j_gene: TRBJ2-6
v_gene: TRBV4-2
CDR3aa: CASSQDTQGSGANVLTF

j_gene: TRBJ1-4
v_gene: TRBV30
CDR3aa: CAWSRGTGVEKLFF

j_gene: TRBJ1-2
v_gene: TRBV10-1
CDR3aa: CASAADREANGYTF

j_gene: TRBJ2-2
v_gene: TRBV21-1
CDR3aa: CASPGPGDSAGEGTGELFF

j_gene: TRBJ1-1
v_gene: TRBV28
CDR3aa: CASSSGGLSVAFF

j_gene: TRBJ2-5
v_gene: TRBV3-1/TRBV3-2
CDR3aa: CASSQEGTGQETQYF

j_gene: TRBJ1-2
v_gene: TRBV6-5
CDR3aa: CASRIVGGYGYTF

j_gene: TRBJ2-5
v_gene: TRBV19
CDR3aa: CASSGSRTGSRWETQYF

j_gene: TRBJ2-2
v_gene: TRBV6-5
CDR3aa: CASRPPQSTGELFF

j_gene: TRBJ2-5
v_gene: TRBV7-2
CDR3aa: CASSLRAGSGAETQYF

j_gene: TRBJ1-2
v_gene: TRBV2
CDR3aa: CASSEGRLPNYGYTF

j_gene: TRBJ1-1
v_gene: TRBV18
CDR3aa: CASSPTGGHTEAFF

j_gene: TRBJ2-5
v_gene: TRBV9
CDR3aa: CASSPVGQVETQYF

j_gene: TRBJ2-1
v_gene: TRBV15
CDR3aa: CATSSEYNEQFF

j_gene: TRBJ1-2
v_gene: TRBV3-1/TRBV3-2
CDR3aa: CASSHSTPPNYGYTF

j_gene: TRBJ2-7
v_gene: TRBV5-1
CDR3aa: CASSFRTSGESSYEQYF

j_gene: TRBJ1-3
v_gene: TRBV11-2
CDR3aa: CASSLDPVHTIYF

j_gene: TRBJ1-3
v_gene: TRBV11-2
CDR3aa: CASSPRTGSGNTIYF

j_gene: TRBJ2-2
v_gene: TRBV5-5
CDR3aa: CASSWTEGGGELFF

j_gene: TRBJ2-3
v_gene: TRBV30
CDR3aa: CACAGGVRNTQYF

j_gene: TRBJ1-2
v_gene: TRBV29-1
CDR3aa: CSVVSGTYGYTF

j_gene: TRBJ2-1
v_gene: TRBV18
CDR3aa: CASSPTGGTYNEQFF

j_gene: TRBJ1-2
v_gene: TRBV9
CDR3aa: CASSPSPTGPQVGYTF

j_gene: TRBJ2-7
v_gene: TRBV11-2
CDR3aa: CASSLNLAGTVYEQYF

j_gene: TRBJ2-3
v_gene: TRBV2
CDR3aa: CASPAGITDTQYF

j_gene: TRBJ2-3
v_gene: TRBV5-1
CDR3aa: CASSPELAGGGTDTQYF

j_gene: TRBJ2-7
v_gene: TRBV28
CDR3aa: CASSLVGTPYEQYF

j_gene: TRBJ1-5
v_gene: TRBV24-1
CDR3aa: CATSDLAGTQPQHF

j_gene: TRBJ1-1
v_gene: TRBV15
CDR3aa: CATSRVGTGQVEAFF

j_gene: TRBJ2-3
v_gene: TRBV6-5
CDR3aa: CASSFSGSYTDTQYF

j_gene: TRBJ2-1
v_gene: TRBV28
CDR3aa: CASSPRDLIRPLF

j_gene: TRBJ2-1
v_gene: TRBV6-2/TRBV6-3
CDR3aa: CASSYREGEQFF

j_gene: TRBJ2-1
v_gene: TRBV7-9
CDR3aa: CASSLYGSEQFF

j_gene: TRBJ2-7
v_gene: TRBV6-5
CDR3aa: CASSYSSGSGYEQYF

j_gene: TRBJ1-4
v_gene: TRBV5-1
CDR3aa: CASSGGQGATTNEKLFF

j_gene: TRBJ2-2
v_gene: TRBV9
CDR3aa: CASSATSGSGNTGELFF

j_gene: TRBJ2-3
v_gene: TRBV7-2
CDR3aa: CASSLQGNGDTQYF

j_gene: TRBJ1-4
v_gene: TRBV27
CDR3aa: CASRRTGEKLFF

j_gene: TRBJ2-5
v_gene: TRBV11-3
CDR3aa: CASSLDSQETQYF

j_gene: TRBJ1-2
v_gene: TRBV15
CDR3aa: CATSRFPPTGEAGYTF

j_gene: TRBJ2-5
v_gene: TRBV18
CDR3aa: CASSPPGAGGTQETQYF

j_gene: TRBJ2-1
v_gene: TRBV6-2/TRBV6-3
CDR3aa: CASSYQDTPYNEQFF

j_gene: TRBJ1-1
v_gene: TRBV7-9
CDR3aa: CASSQDRNTEAFF

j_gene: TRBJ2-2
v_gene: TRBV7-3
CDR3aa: CASSPRATGELFF

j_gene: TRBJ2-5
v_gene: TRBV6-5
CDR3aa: CASSYEGGGRETQYF

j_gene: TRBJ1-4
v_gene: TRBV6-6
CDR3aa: CASSTPADEKLFF

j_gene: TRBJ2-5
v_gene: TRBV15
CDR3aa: CATSRDRAGGGTQYF

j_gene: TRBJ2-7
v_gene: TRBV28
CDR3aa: CASSFRRGEQYF

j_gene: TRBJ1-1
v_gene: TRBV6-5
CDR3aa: CASTPTGMNTEAFF